Following are 11 T cell receptor beta chains from one sample sequenced in a study of blood T cell repertoires in COVID-19. Sequencing was performed with immunoSEQ multiplex PCR; in TCRdb, only in-frame clones are kept and a portion is missing. Here the sample spans around 95,000 clones, around four fifths being singletons. Material for sequencing was peripheral blood. These TCRs come from a man in his 70s with active or convalescent COVID-19.

The rearrangement uses TRBV28 and TRBJ1-2, with a possible D match to TRBD1 (5 bases). The CDR3 has 16 residues. Germline V gene data show CDR1 as MDHEN and CDR2 as SYDVKM. V was trimmed by 2 bases and J by 8 bases, leaving 21 bases between them. CDR3 protein: CASSLGGAELWIGYTF. The CDR3 DNA follows: TGTGCCAGCAGTTTAGGTGGGGCAGAGTTATGGATCGGCTACACCTTC.

Comments on this clone: At one boundary the junction diverges from the germline segment, which might be a read error. The chain carries TRBV14 and TRBJ2-7, with 7 bases that match TRBD1. Germline V gene lookup returns CDR1 SGHDN and CDR2 FVKESK. CDR3 length: 13 residues. The CDR3 DNA sequence: TGTGCCAGCAGCCTAAACCTGAGGGGACAGTTTTCCTTC. Protein: CASSLNLRGQFSF. Filled out from reference TRBV14 and TRBJ2-7, the complete variable domain reads EAGVTQFPSHSVIEKGQTVTLRCDPISGHDNLYWYRRVMGKEIKFLLHFVKESKQDESGMPNNRFLAERTGGTYSTLKVQPAELEDSGVYFCASSLNLRGQFSFGPGTRLTVT.

This clone appeared once. Sequence at one end of the junction differs from germline and may be a read error. The chain has TRBV6-5 and TRBJ1-1; 7 bases map to TRBD1. CDR1 MNHEY and CDR2 SVGAGI come from the germline V gene. The CDR3 totals 15 residues. This CDR3 is CASSYRDSVNSEAFF. In nucleotides, the CDR3 is TGTGCCAGCAGTTACCGGGACAGCGTAAACAGTGAAGCTTTCTTT.

This chain links TRBV4-3 with TRBJ2-5; perhaps TRBD1 as D (5 bases). The CDR3 has 13 residues. CDR1 and CDR2 from the germline V gene are LGHNA and YSLEER. V was shortened by 5 bases and J by 5 bases, with 12 bases between the two germline ends. This chain's CDR3 is CASSGHIGETQYF. For the CDR3, the DNA is TGCGCCAGCAGCGGACACATTGGGGAGACCCAGTACTTC.

The chain recombines TRBV13 with TRBJ2-6, with D possibly TRBD1 on 6 matching bases. This CDR3 comprises 16 residues. The germline V and J ends were trimmed by 2 bases and 2 bases, with 10 bases remaining between them. Germline V CDR1 and CDR2: PRHDT, FYEKMQ (reference sequence). CDR3 sequence reads: CASSLRGSPGANVLTF. The CDR3 DNA reads TGTGCCAGCAGCTTAAGGGGGTCCCCTGGGGCCAACGTCCTGACTTTC.

The chain employs TRBV6-5 and TRBJ2-3, with D hard to call. V was cut by 8 bases and J by 3 bases, with 12 bases left in between. Germline V gene lookup returns CDR1 MNHEY and CDR2 SVGAGI. The CDR3 extends over 13 amino acids. Written as DNA, the CDR3 is TGTGCCAGCTGGGCCCGCCGGACAGATACGCAGTATTTT. It encodes CASWARRTDTQYF.

This chain uses TRBV19 with TRBJ1-1; D remains ambiguous. This CDR3 spans 11 amino acids. Trimming shortened V by 3 bases and J by 11 bases, and 10 bases separated the two germline ends. Germline V gene sequence: CDR1 LNHDA, CDR2 SQIVND (reference sequence). In nucleotides, the CDR3 is TGTGCCAGTAGTATCGGTGAGGAGGCTTTCTTT. Its protein is CASSIGEEAFF.

The chain carries TRBV3-1 (or the pseudogene TRBV3-2) and TRBJ2-3, with TRBD2 matching 12 bases. Germline CDR1 and CDR2: LGHDT and YNNKEL (reference sequence). J was trimmed by 2 bases and V by 4 bases; bases with no gene match: 4. CDR3 length: 16 residues. The chain's CDR3 is CASSLRLAGDTDTQYF. In DNA form, the CDR3 reads TGTGCCAGCAGCCTGAGACTAGCGGGAGACACAGATACGCAGTATTTT.

The V call is TRBV6-5, the J call TRBJ2-7; the match to TRBD1 covers 7 bases. Germline V gene data show CDR1 as MNHEY and CDR2 as SVGAGI. V lost 7 bases, J lost 4 bases, and 13 bases stayed unmatched. The CDR3 covers 15 residues. The CDR3 DNA follows: TGTGCCAGCACGAGACAGGGTGGCGCTCGGTACGAGCAGTACTTC. Its translation: CASTRQGGARYEQYF.

The gene calls are TRBV4-3 and TRBJ2-3; the D gene is possibly TRBD1 (6 bases). V was clipped by 1 base and J by 0 bases, with 14 bases between them. This CDR3 contains 17 residues. The germline CDR1 and CDR2 sequences are LGHNA and YSLEER. The CDR3, as DNA: TGCGCCAGCAGCCAAGGGCGAGACAGGCCAAGCACAGATACGCAGTATTTT. Translating gives CASSQGRDRPSTDTQYF.

The V gene is TRBV7-2, the J gene TRBJ2-5; TRBD2 agrees at 10 bases. This CDR3 contains 14 residues. V shed 10 bases, J shed 4 bases, and the junction held 9 bases outside the gene matches. The germline CDR1 and CDR2 sequences are SGHTA and FQGNSA. CDR3 coding DNA: TGTGCCACCGCCTCAGCGGGAGGGCTAGAGACCCAGTACTTC. Translated: CATASAGGLETQYF.